The rows below give T cell receptor beta chains drawn from one sample of a study of blood T cell repertoires in COVID-19. Using immunoSEQ multiplex PCR, the repertoire was profiled, and TCRdb retains in-frame clones only, with some absent. Of 150,000 or so clones detected, 70% to 85% appear once; the ten largest clones hold 0.63%. Sequencing used peripheral blood. The receptors here all came from a man in his sixties with COVID-19, enrolled during active disease. CDR3s include the opening cysteine and the closing phenylalanine or tryptophan. Clone size is given for some rows only: seen once, a few or many times, or a class if the clone is expanded.

CDR3aa	j_gene	v_gene	abundance
CATSRDIGHSPTEAFF	TRBJ1-1	TRBV15	-
CASSRSDRDYGYTF	TRBJ1-2	TRBV3-1/TRBV3-2	-
CASRDGGWGNTEAFF	TRBJ1-1	TRBV19	-
CASSYSGRGLYEQYF	TRBJ2-7	TRBV5-1	few
CASSLYYRDPVATNEKLFF	TRBJ1-4	TRBV27	-
CASILGGNTEAFF	TRBJ1-1	TRBV7-9	-
CASSVDRAGNTIYF	TRBJ1-3	TRBV5-1	-
CAISLTGQNTEAFF	TRBJ1-1	TRBV10-3	-
CASSFQTGANTGELFF	TRBJ2-2	TRBV9	-
CATSDPGQLSTDTQYF	TRBJ2-3	TRBV24-1	few
CATDDPNGANQPQHF	TRBJ1-5	TRBV19	-
CASGGLAGRADTQYF	TRBJ2-3	TRBV6-4	-
CATARGHTDTQYF	TRBJ2-3	TRBV6-5	once
CASSKYLQRGLSYNEQFF	TRBJ2-1	TRBV27	-
CASSPDRDYGYTF	TRBJ1-2	TRBV19	-
CASSLVLDTIYF	TRBJ1-3	TRBV11-2	-
CASSLPGQVGVQQFF	TRBJ2-1	TRBV4-2	-
CASRPTGGTEAFF	TRBJ1-1	TRBV6-5	few
CASSSVGPTYEQYF	TRBJ2-7	TRBV5-1	once
CASSLDGGAPSSGANVLTF	TRBJ2-6	TRBV11-3	-
CATSRDSINEKLFF	TRBJ1-4	TRBV15	few
CASSLVQGGSPLHF	TRBJ1-6	TRBV5-6	-
CASSQGNPGTRNTDTQYF	TRBJ2-3	TRBV4-2	-
CASSRGTYFIDTEAFF	TRBJ1-1	TRBV5-6	-
CASSLNRQGLHEQFF	TRBJ2-1	TRBV5-1	-
CAVRGGQGTYEQYF	TRBJ2-7	TRBV28	-
CASSLGAGGAPYEQYF	TRBJ2-7	TRBV7-2	-
CASSLPGQTNQPQHF	TRBJ1-5	TRBV7-2	-
CASSPERVRRNYGYTF	TRBJ1-2	TRBV7-8	-
CATSLGTSGADTQYF	TRBJ2-3	TRBV24-1	-
CSVEIGAGGDTQYF	TRBJ2-3	TRBV29-1	-
CASTRGSYNEQFF	TRBJ2-1	TRBV6-5	-
CATSETGQLSYEQYF	TRBJ2-7	TRBV24-1	-
CASRIHIDQPQHF	TRBJ1-5	TRBV19	-
CASSSAGGATYEQYF	TRBJ2-7	TRBV5-1	-
CASNRQGTETQYF	TRBJ2-5	TRBV27	-
CASSLGGGGEKLFF	TRBJ1-4	TRBV7-9	once
CASSSFAGEQFF	TRBJ2-1	TRBV7-3	-
CASSQFREDTGELFF	TRBJ2-2	TRBV11-3	once
CAISEYSMNTEAFF	TRBJ1-1	TRBV10-3	-
CASSQIGQNTIYF	TRBJ1-3	TRBV3-1/TRBV3-2	-
CASSFGIQGTDGYTF	TRBJ1-2	TRBV19	-
CASRREGRGTEQYF	TRBJ2-7	TRBV27	-
CASTAVNLNTEAFF	TRBJ1-1	TRBV19	once
CASSYGQNYEQYF	TRBJ2-7	TRBV6-5	-
CASSLGQLSQETQYF	TRBJ2-5	TRBV3-1/TRBV3-2	-
CSVASGTGRDYEQYF	TRBJ2-7	TRBV29-1	-
CAWSVGLAGAKNIQYF	TRBJ2-4	TRBV30	-
CASSGHRAVHNEQFF	TRBJ2-1	TRBV9	-
CASSLKQVYEQYF	TRBJ2-7	TRBV5-6	-
CAISDLGFGEKLFF	TRBJ1-4	TRBV10-3	-
CASSLAGGNTIYF	TRBJ1-3	TRBV7-9	few
CASSLRTPSRYGYTF	TRBJ1-2	TRBV28	-